What follows describes a single T cell receptor (beta chain). Its antigen is unidentified. This entry comes from a study of monozygotic twins with inflammatory bowel disease. Study findings and constraints: Support for any single strong IBD-associated signal or clonotype was not found.

Investigators made cDNA in eight separate reactions per sample. TCRdb processed the 5' RACE reads again and assigns one entry to each CDR3 protein, with no DNA. Here the sample table reports hundreds of thousands of distinct CDR3 sequences. Germline CDR1 is ENHRY and CDR2 is SYGVKD. The CDR3 has 13 residues. Sequenced material: blood. This receptor was identified in a human donor with ulcerative colitis or Crohn's disease, or a healthy co-twin of an affected twin (not recorded which). This chain links TRBV10-3 with TRBJ2-1; the D call from TCRdb, TRBD2, cannot be confirmed without DNA. CDR3 sequence: CAISDGLIVGQFF.